What follows is one TCR beta chain and its context. The data were taken from a study of blood T cell repertoires in COVID-19. Libraries were prepared by immunoSEQ multiplex PCR; TCRdb keeps only in-frame clonotypes and omits some of them. The data show a few hundred thousand clones, 85% seen once. The sequence was obtained from a woman aged 50 to 60 who had been exposed to COVID-19. Material for sequencing was PBMCs or T cells enriched from blood (not recorded which).

CDR3 sequence reads: CASPKPSTFPNEKLFF. CDR3 sequence (DNA): TGTGCCAGCCCTAAACCATCTACGTTCCCTAATGAAAAACTGTTTTTT. The chain recombines TRBV5-6 with TRBJ1-4; no firm D call. Germline CDR1 and CDR2: SGHDT and YYEEEE. The CDR3 contains 16 residues. V was cut by 7 bases and J by 3 bases, with 19 bases left in between.